These T cell receptor beta chains were read from a single sample in a study of blood T cell repertoires in COVID-19. Sequenced by immunoSEQ multiplex PCR; TCRdb stores in-frame clones only, minus some. The repertoire consists of roughly 100,000 clones, with 60% to 80% occurring once and the leading ten covering about 9.3%. Sequenced: peripheral blood. The receptor set was obtained from a man in his 60s with active or convalescent COVID-19. Both conserved end residues are part of each CDR3. Each record gives: D gene, clone size, V gene, J gene, CDR3 protein, CDR3 DNA. A D gene is named only where the DNA matches it firmly. Not all rows give a size; the values are once, few, many and, for expanded clones, a class.

D: TRBD1; size: -; V: TRBV28; J: TRBJ1-2; CDR3: CASSFLITGGGSYGYTF; DNA: TGTGCCAGCAGTTTCCTAATAACAGGGGGCGGCAGCTATGGCTACACCTTC
D: -; size: -; V: TRBV29-1; J: TRBJ1-1; CDR3: CSVEARTAKNLNTEAFF; DNA: TGCAGCGTTGAAGCAAGGACAGCGAAAAACCTGAACACTGAAGCTTTCTTT
D: -; size: few; V: TRBV5-1; J: TRBJ1-6; CDR3: CASSRQAVNSPLHF; DNA: TGCGCCAGCAGCAGACAGGCCGTTAATTCACCCCTCCACTTT
D: -; size: -; V: TRBV10-3; J: TRBJ1-4; CDR3: CAITGHLGEKLFF; DNA: TGTGCCATCACCGGACACCTGGGGGAAAAACTGTTTTTT
D: -; size: -; V: TRBV29-1; J: TRBJ1-2; CDR3: CSAAQGAGGYTF; DNA: TGCAGCGCCGCTCAGGGAGCGGGTGGCTACACCTTC
D: -; size: -; V: TRBV19; J: TRBJ1-5; CDR3: CASSMSGGSFRDQPQHF; DNA: TGTGCCAGTAGTATGAGCGGTGGGAGTTTCCGGGATCAGCCCCAGCATTTT
D: TRBD1; size: -; V: TRBV28; J: TRBJ1-2; CDR3: CASSGGQAYGYTF; DNA: TGTGCCAGCAGTGGCGGACAGGCCTATGGCTACACCTTC
D: -; size: -; V: TRBV5-4; J: TRBJ2-5; CDR3: CASSLGTDQETQYF; DNA: TGTGCCAGCAGCTTGGGGACAGACCAAGAGACCCAGTACTTC
D: TRBD1; size: -; V: TRBV11-2; J: TRBJ2-3; CDR3: CASSLDRGMTDTQYF; DNA: TGTGCCAGCAGCTTAGACAGGGGGATGACAGATACGCAGTATTTT
D: TRBD1; size: once; V: TRBV18; J: TRBJ1-1; CDR3: CASSPGQGGTEAFF; DNA: TGTGCCAGCTCACCAGGCCAGGGGGGCACTGAAGCTTTCTTT
D: -; size: -; V: TRBV6-2/TRBV6-3; J: TRBJ2-1; CDR3: CASSSPAARSYNEQFF; DNA: TGTGCCAGCAGTTCCCCAGCGGCCCGCTCCTACAATGAGCAGTTCTTC
D: -; size: -; V: TRBV5-5; J: TRBJ2-5; CDR3: CASSLGGAAQTQYF; DNA: TGTGCCAGCAGCTTGGGCGGGGCTGCACAGACCCAGTACTTC
D: TRBD2; size: -; V: TRBV2; J: TRBJ2-7; CDR3: CASTSGTSASYEQYF; DNA: TGTGCCAGCACCTCGGGGACTAGCGCTTCCTACGAGCAGTACTTC
D: -; size: -; V: TRBV6-6; J: TRBJ1-4; CDR3: CASSYSTAPTNEKLFF; DNA: TGTGCCAGCAGTTACTCGACAGCACCAACTAATGAAAAACTGTTTTTT
D: -; size: few; V: TRBV5-6; J: TRBJ2-7; CDR3: CASSLAGVGEQYF; DNA: TGTGCCAGCAGCTTGGCGGGAGTGGGGGAGCAGTACTTC
D: -; size: -; V: TRBV30; J: TRBJ2-5; CDR3: CAWSVRRTQYF; DNA: TGTGCCTGGAGTGTTCGCAGGACCCAGTACTTC
D: -; size: -; V: TRBV2; J: TRBJ2-5; CDR3: CASSDRRGETQYF; DNA: TGTGCCAGCAGTGATCGCCGGGGGGAGACCCAGTACTTC
D: TRBD1; size: -; V: TRBV5-1; J: TRBJ1-2; CDR3: CASSLGTGTNYGYTF; DNA: TGCGCCAGCAGCTTGGGGACAGGAACGAACTATGGCTACACCTTC
D: TRBD2; size: -; V: TRBV30; J: TRBJ2-1; CDR3: CAWSVWREGGEQFF; DNA: TGTGCCTGGAGTGTGTGGCGGGAGGGGGGTGAGCAGTTCTTC
D: -; size: -; V: TRBV6-1; J: TRBJ2-4; CDR3: CASSEEPYRAKNIQYF; DNA: TGTGCCAGCAGTGAAGAGCCGTATAGAGCCAAAAACATTCAGTACTTC
D: TRBD1; size: few; V: TRBV2; J: TRBJ2-7; CDR3: CASVWTGGTYEQYF; DNA: TGTGCCAGCGTCTGGACAGGGGGAACCTACGAGCAGTACTTC
D: TRBD1; size: -; V: TRBV27; J: TRBJ1-6; CDR3: CASSSTGANSPLHF; DNA: TGTGCCAGCAGCTCGACAGGGGCTAATTCACCCCTCCACTTT
D: -; size: -; V: TRBV20-1; J: TRBJ1-5; CDR3: CSASDGTPNQPQHF; DNA: TGCAGTGCTAGTGACGGGACTCCCAATCAGCCCCAGCATTTT
D: -; size: -; V: TRBV2; J: TRBJ2-1; CDR3: CASSELEAVEQFF; DNA: TGTGCCAGCAGTGAACTAGAAGCCGTTGAGCAGTTCTTC
D: -; size: -; V: TRBV7-9; J: TRBJ1-5; CDR3: CASSPGDQPQHF; DNA: TGTGCCAGCAGCCCGGGGGATCAGCCCCAGCATTTT
D: TRBD1; size: -; V: TRBV7-6; J: TRBJ1-3; CDR3: CASSSGTGNTIYF; DNA: TGTGCCAGCAGCTCCGGGACAGGGAACACCATATATTTT
D: -; size: -; V: TRBV5-1; J: TRBJ1-2; CDR3: CASSLGTFYGYTF; DNA: TGCGCCAGCAGCTTGGGCACTTTCTATGGCTACACCTTC
D: TRBD1; size: -; V: TRBV10-3; J: TRBJ1-2; CDR3: CAISPDRAYGYTF; DNA: TGTGCCATCAGCCCTGACAGGGCCTATGGCTACACCTTC
D: -; size: -; V: TRBV19; J: TRBJ1-2; CDR3: CASSAEPLGDGYTF; DNA: TGTGCCAGTAGTGCGGAACCCTTAGGAGATGGCTACACCTTC
D: TRBD2; size: -; V: TRBV4-1; J: TRBJ2-3; CDR3: CASSQRERGRDTQYF; DNA: TGCGCCAGCAGCCAAAGAGAGCGGGGTAGGGATACGCAGTATTTT
D: TRBD1; size: -; V: TRBV5-6; J: TRBJ2-1; CDR3: CASSLDQGASGEQFF; DNA: TGTGCCAGCAGCTTGGACCAGGGGGCTAGTGGTGAGCAGTTCTTC
D: -; size: few; V: TRBV7-2; J: TRBJ1-2; CDR3: CASSPHGGGNYGYTF; DNA: TGTGCCAGCAGCCCGCACGGGGGGGGGAACTATGGCTACACCTTC
D: TRBD1; size: -; V: TRBV24-1; J: TRBJ1-2; CDR3: CATSDPGQGNYGYTF; DNA: TGTGCCACCAGTGATCCGGGACAGGGAAACTATGGCTACACCTTC